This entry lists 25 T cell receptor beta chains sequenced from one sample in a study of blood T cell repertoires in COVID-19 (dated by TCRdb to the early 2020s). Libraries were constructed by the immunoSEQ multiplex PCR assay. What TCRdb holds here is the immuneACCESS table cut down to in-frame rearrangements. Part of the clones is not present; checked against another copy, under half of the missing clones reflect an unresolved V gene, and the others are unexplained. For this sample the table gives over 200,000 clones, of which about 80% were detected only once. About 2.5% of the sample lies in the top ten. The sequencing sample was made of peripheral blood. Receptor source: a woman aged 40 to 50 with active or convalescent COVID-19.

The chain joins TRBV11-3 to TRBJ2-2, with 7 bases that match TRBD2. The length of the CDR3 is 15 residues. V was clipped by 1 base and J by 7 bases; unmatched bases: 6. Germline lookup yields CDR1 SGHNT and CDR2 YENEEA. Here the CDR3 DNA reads TGTGCCAGCAGCTTAGGAGCGGGATTGGGCGGGGAGCTGTTTTTT. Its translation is CASSLGAGLGGELFF.

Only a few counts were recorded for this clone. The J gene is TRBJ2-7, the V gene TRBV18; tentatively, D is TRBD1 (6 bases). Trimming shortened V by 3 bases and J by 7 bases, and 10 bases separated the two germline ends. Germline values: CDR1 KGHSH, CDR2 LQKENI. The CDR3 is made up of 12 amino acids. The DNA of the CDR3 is TGTGCCAGCTCACCTGGGACAAGTGAGCAGTACTTC. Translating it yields CASSPGTSEQYF.

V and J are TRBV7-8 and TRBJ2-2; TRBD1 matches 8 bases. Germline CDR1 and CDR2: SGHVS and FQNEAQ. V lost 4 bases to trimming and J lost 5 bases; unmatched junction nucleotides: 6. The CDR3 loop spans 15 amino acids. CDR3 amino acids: CASSSDRGRTGELFF. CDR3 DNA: TGTGCCAGCAGCTCCGACAGGGGTAGGACCGGGGAGCTGTTTTTT. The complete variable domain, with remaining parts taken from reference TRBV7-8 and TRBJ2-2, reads GAGVSQSPRYKVAKRGQDVALRCDPISGHVSLFWYQQALGQGPEFLTYFQNEAQLDKSGLPSDRFFAERPEGSVSTLKIQRTQQEDSAVYLCASSSDRGRTGELFFGEGSRLTVL.

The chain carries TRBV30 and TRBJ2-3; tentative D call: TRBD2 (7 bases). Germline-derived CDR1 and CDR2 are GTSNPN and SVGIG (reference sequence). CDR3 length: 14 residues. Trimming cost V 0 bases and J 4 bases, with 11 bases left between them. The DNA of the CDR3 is TGTGCCTGGAGTGTGGGGGGGCCTCCAGATACGCAGTATTTT. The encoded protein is CAWSVGGPPDTQYF.

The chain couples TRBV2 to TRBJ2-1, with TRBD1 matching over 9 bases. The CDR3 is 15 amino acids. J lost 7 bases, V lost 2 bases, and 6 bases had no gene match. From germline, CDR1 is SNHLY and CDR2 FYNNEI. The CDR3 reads CASSETPDRGNEQFF. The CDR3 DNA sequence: TGTGCCAGCAGTGAAACCCCGGACAGGGGAAATGAGCAGTTCTTC. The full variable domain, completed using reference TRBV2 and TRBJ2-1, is EPEVTQTPSHQVTQMGQEVILRCVPISNHLYFYWYRQILGQKVEFLVSFYNNEISEKSEIFDDQFSVERPDGSNFTLKIRSTKLEDSAMYFCASSETPDRGNEQFFGPGTRLTVL.

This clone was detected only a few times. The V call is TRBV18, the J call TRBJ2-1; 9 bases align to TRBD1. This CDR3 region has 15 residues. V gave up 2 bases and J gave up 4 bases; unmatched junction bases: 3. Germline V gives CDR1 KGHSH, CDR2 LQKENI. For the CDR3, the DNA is TGTGCCAGCTCACCAGGGACAGGGCCGTACAATGAGCAGTTCTTC. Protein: CASSPGTGPYNEQFF.

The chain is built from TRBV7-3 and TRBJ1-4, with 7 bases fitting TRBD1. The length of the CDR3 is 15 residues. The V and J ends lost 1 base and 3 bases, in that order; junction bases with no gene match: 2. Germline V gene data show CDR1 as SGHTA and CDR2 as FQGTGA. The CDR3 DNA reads TGTGCCAGCAGCTTAATCGGACAGGCTAATGAAAAACTGTTTTTT. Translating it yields CASSLIGQANEKLFF.

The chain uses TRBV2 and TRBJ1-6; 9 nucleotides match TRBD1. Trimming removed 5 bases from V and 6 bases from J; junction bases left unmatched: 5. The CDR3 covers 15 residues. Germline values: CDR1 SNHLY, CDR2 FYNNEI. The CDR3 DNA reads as TGTGCCAGCAGTTTACAGGGGGCGGGTAATTCACCCCTCCACTTT. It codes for CASSLQGAGNSPLHF.

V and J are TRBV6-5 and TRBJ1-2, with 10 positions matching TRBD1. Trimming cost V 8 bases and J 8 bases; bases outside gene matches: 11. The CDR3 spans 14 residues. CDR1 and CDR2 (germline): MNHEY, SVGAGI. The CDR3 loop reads CASAYGTGAFGYTF. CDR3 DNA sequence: TGTGCCAGCGCCTACGGGACAGGGGCATTCGGCTACACCTTC.

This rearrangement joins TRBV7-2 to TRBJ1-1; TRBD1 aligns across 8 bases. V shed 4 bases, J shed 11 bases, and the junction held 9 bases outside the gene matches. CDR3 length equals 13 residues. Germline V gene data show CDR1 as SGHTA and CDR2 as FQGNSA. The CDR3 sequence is CASSSRTGPEAFF. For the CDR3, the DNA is TGTGCCAGCAGCTCTCGGACAGGGCCCGAGGCTTTCTTT.

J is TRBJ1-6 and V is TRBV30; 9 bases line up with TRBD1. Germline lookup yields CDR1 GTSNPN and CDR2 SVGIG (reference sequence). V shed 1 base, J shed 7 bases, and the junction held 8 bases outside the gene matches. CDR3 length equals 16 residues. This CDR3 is CAWSARYRGPNSPLHF. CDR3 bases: TGTGCCTGGAGTGCGCGTTACAGGGGGCCGAATTCACCCCTCCACTTT. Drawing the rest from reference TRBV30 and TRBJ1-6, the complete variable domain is SQTIHQWPATLVQPVGSPLSLECTVEGTSNPNLYWYRQAAGRGLQLLFYSVGIGQISSEVPQNLSASRPQDRQFILSSKKLLLSDSGFYLCAWSARYRGPNSPLHFGNGTRLTVT.

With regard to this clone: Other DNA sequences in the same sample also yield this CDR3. This CDR3 is CAISAQQGALEQYF. The DNA for the CDR3 is TGTGCCATCAGCGCGCAACAGGGGGCGCTTGAGCAGTACTTC. The chain links TRBV10-3 to TRBJ2-7; 9 bases map to TRBD1. Germline values: CDR1 ENHRY, CDR2 SYGVKD. The trim removed 6 bases at V and 7 bases at J, leaving 10 bases unmatched. The CDR3 totals 14 residues.

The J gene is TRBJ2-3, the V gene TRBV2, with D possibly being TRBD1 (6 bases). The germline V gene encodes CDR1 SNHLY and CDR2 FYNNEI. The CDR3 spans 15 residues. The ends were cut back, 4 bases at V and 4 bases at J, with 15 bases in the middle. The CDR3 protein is CASSGSITGPDTQYF. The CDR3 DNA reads TGTGCCAGCAGTGGTTCTATTACAGGGCCAGATACGCAGTATTTT.

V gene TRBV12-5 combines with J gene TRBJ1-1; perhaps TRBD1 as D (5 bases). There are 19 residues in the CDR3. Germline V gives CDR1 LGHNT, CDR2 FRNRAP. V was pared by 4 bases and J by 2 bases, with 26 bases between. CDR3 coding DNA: TGTGCTAGTGGTTCGCCAGGGAACCATCTCCCAGACACCAACACTGAAGCTTTCTTT. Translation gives CASGSPGNHLPDTNTEAFF.

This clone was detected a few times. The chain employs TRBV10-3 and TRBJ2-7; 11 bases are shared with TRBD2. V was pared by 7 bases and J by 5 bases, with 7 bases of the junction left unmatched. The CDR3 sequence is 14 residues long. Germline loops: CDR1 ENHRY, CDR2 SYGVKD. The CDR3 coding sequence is TGTGCCATCAACTTAGCGGGAGGGTCCGACGAGCAGTACTTC. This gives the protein CAINLAGGSDEQYF.

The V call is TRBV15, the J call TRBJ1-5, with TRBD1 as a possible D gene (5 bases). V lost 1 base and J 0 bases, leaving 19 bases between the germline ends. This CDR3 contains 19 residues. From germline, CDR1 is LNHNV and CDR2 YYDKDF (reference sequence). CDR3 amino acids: CATSRARVHTLDSNQPQHF. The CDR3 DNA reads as TGTGCCACCAGCAGAGCCAGGGTCCACACTCTTGATAGCAATCAGCCCCAGCATTTT.

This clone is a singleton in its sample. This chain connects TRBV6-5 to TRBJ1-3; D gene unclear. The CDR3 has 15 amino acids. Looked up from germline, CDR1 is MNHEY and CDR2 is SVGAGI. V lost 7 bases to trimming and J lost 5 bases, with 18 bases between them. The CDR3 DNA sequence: TGTGCCAGCACCACCGGGAGGACGAACAGAAACACCATATATTTT. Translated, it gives CASTTGRTNRNTIYF.

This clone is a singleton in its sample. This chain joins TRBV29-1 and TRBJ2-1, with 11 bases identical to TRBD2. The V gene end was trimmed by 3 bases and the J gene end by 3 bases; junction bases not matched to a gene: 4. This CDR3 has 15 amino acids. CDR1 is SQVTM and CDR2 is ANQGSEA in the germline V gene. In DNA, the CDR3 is TGCAGCGTTGAGTCCCTAGCGGGGGGCTACAATGAGCAGTTCTTC. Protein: CSVESLAGGYNEQFF.

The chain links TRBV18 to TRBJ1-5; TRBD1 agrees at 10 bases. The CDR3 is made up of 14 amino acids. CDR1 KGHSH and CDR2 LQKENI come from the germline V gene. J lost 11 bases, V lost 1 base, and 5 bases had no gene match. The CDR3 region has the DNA TGTGCCAGCTCACCACAGACAGGGGGCACGTCCCAGCATTTT. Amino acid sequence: CASSPQTGGTSQHF.

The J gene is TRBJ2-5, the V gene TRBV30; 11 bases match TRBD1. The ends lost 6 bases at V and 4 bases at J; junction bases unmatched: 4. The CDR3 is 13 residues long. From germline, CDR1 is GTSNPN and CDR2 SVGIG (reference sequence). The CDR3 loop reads CACPGQGGETQYF. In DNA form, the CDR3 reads TGTGCCTGTCCGGGACAGGGGGGAGAGACCCAGTACTTC.

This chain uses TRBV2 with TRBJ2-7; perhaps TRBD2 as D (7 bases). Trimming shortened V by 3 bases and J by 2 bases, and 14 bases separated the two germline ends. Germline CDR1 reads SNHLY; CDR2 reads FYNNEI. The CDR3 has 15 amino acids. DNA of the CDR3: TGTGCCAGCAGTGAGGGGGGGGCCAGTCCCTACGAGCAGTACTTC. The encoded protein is CASSEGGASPYEQYF.

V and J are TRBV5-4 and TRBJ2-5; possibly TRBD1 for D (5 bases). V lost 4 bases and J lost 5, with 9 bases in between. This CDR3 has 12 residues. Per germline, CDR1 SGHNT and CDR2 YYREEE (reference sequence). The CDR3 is CASSTKGETQYF. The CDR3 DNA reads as TGTGCCAGCAGCACTAAGGGGGAGACCCAGTACTTC.

The CDR3 reads CASSFKREGLEQYF. CDR3 DNA: TGTGCCAGCAGCTTCAAGCGGGAGGGCCTCGAGCAGTACTTC. The chain uses TRBV5-4 and TRBJ2-7; 10 bases map to TRBD2. CDR3 length equals 14 residues. The V and J ends lost 2 bases and 6 bases, in that order; junction bases with no gene match: 5. Germline V lookup: CDR1 SGHNT, CDR2 YYREEE (reference sequence). The variable domain in full, completed from reference TRBV5-4 and TRBJ2-7, reads ETGVTQSPTHLIKTRGQQVTLRCSSQSGHNTVSWYQQALGQGPQFIFQYYREEENGRGNFPPRFSGLQFPNYSSELNVNALELDDSALYLCASSFKREGLEQYFGPGTRLTVT.

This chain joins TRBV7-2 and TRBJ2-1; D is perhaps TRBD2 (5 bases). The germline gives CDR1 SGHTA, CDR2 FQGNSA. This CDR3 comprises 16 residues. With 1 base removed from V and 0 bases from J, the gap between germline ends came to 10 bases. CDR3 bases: TGTGCCAGCAGCTTAGGGTCGGACTCCTCCTACAATGAGCAGTTCTTC. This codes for CASSLGSDSSYNEQFF.

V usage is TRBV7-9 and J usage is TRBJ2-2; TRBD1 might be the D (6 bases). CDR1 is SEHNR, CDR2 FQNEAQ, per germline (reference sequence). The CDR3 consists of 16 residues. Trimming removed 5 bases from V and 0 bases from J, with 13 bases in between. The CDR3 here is CASSLGDRPNTGELFF. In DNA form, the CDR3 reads TGTGCCAGCAGCCTGGGAGACAGGCCGAACACCGGGGAGCTGTTTTTT.